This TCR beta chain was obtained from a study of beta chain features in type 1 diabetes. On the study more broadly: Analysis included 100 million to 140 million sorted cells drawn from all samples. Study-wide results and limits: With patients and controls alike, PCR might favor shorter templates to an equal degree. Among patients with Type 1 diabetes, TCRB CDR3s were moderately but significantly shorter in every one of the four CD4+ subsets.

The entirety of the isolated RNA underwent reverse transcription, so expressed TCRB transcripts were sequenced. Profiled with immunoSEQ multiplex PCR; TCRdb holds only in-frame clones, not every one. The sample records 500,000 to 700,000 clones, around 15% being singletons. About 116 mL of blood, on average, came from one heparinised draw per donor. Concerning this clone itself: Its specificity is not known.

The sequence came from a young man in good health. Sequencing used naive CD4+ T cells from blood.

The CDR3 protein is CASSDRDRGNQPQHF. The DNA for the CDR3 is TGTGCCAGCAGTGATAGGGACAGGGGAAATCAGCCCCAGCATTTT. The J gene is TRBJ1-5, the V gene TRBV28, with TRBD1 matching 10 bases. This CDR3 is 15 amino acids long. CDR1 MDHEN and CDR2 SYDVKM come from the germline V gene. V was clipped by 5 bases and J by 4 bases; unmatched bases: 5.